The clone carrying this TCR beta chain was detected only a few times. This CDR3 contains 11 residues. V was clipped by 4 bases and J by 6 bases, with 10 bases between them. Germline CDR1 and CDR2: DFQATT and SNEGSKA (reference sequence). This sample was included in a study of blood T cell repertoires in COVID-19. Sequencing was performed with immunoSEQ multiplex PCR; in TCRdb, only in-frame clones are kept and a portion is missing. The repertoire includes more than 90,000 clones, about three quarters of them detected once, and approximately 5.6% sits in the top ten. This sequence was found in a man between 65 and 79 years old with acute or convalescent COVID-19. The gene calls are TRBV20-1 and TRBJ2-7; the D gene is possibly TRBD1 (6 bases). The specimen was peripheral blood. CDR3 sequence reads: CSATQGAEQYF. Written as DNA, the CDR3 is TGCAGTGCTACACAGGGAGCCGAGCAGTACTTC.